The clone carrying this T cell receptor beta chain has a count of ten or more. The CDR3 has 13 amino acids. V shed 5 bases and J shed 2 bases, with 10 bases lying between them. Germline V gene data show CDR1 as SGHRS and CDR2 as YFSETQ. This sample is part of a study of T-cell reconstitution after alpha-beta-depleted transplantation in children. Unique molecular identifiers were used in preparing the TCRbeta library. TCRdb ran MiXCR on the PCR reads and lists one entry per CDR3 protein. The sample lists about 270,000 distinct CDR3 sequences, nearly 10% occurring once. The gene calls are TRBV5-1 and TRBJ1-2; D is possibly TRBD1 (5 bases). The starting material was PBMCs from the stem cell graft donor, obtained from the stem cell graft. The sequence was obtained from a human donor who donated a stem cell graft to a child with SCID. The CDR3 region is CASSFGGNYGYTF. In DNA form, the CDR3 reads TGCGCCAGCAGTTTCGGGGGAAACTATGGCTACACCTTC.